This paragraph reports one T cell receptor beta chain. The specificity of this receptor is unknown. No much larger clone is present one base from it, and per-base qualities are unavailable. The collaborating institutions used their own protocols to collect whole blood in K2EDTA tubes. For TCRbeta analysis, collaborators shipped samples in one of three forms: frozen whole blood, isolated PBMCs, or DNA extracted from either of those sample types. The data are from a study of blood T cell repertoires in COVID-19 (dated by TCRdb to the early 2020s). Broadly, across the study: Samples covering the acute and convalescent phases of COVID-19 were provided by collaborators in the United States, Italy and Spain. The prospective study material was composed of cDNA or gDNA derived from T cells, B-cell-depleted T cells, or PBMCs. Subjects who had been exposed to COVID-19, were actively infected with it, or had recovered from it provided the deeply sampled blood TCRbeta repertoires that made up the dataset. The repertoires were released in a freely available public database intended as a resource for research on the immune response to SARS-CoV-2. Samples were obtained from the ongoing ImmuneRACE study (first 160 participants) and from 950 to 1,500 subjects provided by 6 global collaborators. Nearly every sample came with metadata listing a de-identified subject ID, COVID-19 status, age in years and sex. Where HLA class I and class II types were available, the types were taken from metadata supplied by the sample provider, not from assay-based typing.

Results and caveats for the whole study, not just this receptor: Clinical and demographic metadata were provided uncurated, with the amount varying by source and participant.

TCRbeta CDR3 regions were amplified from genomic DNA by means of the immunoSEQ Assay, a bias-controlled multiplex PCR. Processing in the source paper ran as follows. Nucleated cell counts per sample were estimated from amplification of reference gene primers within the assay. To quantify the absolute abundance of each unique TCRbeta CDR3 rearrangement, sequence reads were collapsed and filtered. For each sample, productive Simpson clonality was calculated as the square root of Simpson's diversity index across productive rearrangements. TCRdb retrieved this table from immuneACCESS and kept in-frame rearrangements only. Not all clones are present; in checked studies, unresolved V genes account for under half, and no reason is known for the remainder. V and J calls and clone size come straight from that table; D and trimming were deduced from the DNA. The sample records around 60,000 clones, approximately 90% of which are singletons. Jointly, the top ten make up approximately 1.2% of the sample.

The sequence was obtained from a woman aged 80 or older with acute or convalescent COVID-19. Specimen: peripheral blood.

The DNA is TGTGCCAGCAGCGCCTGGACGGGAGTTTCACCCCTCCACTTT. Translation gives CASSAWTGVSPLHF. The sequence joins TRBV9 to TRBJ1-6, with the D gene call left open. The CDR3 spans 14 residues, from the cysteine through the phenylalanine. Just the 42-base CDR3 DNA is kept, in frame starting at base 1. At the junction V is shortened by 3 bases and J by 9 bases, with 13 bases in between. The germline V gene encodes CDR1 SGDLS and CDR2 YYNGEE.